One sample yielded the 23 T cell receptor beta chains listed below, sequenced in a study of early T cells in non-severe SARS-CoV-2 infection. One entry per CDR3 protein, called by TCRdb with MiXCR from the 5' RACE reads. The sample has tens of thousands of distinct CDR3 sequences, 10% to 15% seen once; the top ten hold approximately 4.8%. The sequencing input was whole blood. These receptors all come from an adult who was a healthcare worker with PCR-confirmed SARS-CoV-2 infection or an uninfected control (not recorded which).

V and J are TRBV20-1 and TRBJ1-6; 9 bases align to TRBD1. Germline assignment: CDR1 DFQATT and CDR2 SNEGSKA (reference sequence). This CDR3 spans 15 amino acids. J lost 12 bases, V lost 0 bases, and 9 bases had no gene match. The CDR3 sequence is CSARDEDRGYLPLHF. Written as DNA, the CDR3 is TGCAGTGCTAGAGACGAAGACAGGGGGTATTTACCCCTCCACTTT.

The gene calls are TRBV14 and TRBJ1-3, with D hard to call. The CDR3 totals 15 residues. V was cut by 0 bases and J by 2 bases, with 8 bases left in between. Germline V gives CDR1 SGHDN, CDR2 FVKESK. In nucleotides, the CDR3 is TGTGCCAGCAGCCAAGACTGGAATACTGGAAACACCATATATTTT. Amino acids: CASSQDWNTGNTIYF.

The sample holds many counts of this clonotype. V and J are TRBV11-2 and TRBJ2-5; D is perhaps TRBD2 (5 bases). Trimming removed 1 base from V and 4 bases from J, with 7 bases in between. Germline assignment: CDR1 SGHAT and CDR2 FQNNGV. CDR3 length: 13 residues. CDR3 region: CASSLAGLETQYF. CDR3 sequence (DNA): TGTGCCAGCAGCTTAGCGGGGTTAGAGACCCAGTACTTC.

This clonotype was seen repeatedly, ten times or more. The chain couples TRBV20-1 to TRBJ1-2; 12 bases line up with TRBD1. V shed 5 bases and J 4 bases; nucleotides not matched to a gene: 8. This CDR3 spans 15 amino acids. Germline values: CDR1 DFQATT, CDR2 SNEGSKA (reference sequence). In DNA form, the CDR3 reads TGCAGTGCTCCCGGGACAGGGGGCTTAAGCTATGGCTACACCTTC. It yields the protein CSAPGTGGLSYGYTF.

The CDR3 DNA sequence: TGCGCCAGCCGGGACAGGGCTTGGGGAGATACGCAGTATTTT. The encoded protein is CASRDRAWGDTQYF. This chain links TRBV10-2 with TRBJ2-3; 9 bases are shared with TRBD1. Germline V gene data show CDR1 as WSHSY and CDR2 as SAAADI. After removal of 8 bases from V and 5 bases from J, the junction contained 8 bases not matched to a gene. CDR3 size: 14 residues.

This chain joins TRBV3-1 and TRBJ1-4; perhaps TRBD1 as D (6 bases). The CDR3 is 14 residues long. Trimming took 5 bases from V and 5 from J, leaving 12 bases between them. Germline CDR1 is LGHDT and CDR2 is YNNKEL (reference sequence). Written as DNA, the CDR3 is TGTGCCAGCAGCGAACAGGGCATAAATGAAAAACTGTTTTTT. Translating it yields CASSEQGINEKLFF.

In this sample, this clonotype turned up many times. This rearrangement joins TRBV6-2 or TRBV6-3 to TRBJ2-2, with a tentative D call TRBD1 (6 bases). The CDR3 length is 15 residues. V shed 7 bases and J shed 0 bases, with 12 bases lying between them. Germline V gene data show CDR1 as MNHEY and CDR2 as SVGEGT. CDR3 nucleotides: TGTGCCAGCAAACCGGGACATGCGAACACCGGGGAGCTGTTTTTT. This gives the protein CASKPGHANTGELFF.

This clonotype was counted ten times or more. The genes are TRBV6-1 and TRBJ1-1, with D hard to call. The V gene's germline CDR1 is MNHNS and CDR2 SASEGT. The CDR3 totals 13 residues. V was clipped by 2 bases and J by 8 bases, with 12 bases between them. CDR3 in amino acids: CASSESERSEAFF. For the CDR3, the DNA is TGTGCCAGCAGTGAATCCGAGAGATCAGAAGCTTTCTTT.

This clonotype showed up many times. The chain links TRBV12-3 or TRBV12-4 to TRBJ1-6, with TRBD1 identical over 9 bases. V lost 6 bases and J lost 5; bases outside the gene matches: 2. CDR3 length equals 14 residues. CDR3 residues: CASSRDRDNSPLHF. The DNA for the CDR3 is TGTGCCAGCAGCCGGGACAGGGATAATTCACCCCTCCACTTT.

This clonotype has ten or more counts. This sequence joins TRBV6-1 and TRBJ2-2, with D maybe TRBD1 (5 bases). The germline V and J ends were trimmed by 6 bases and 6 bases, with 17 bases remaining between them. The CDR3 is 15 residues long. Germline V gene sequence: CDR1 MNHNS, CDR2 SASEGT. The CDR3 spells CASRESDIPSGELFF. DNA for the CDR3: TGTGCCAGCAGGGAGTCGGACATTCCATCCGGGGAGCTGTTTTTT.

This clonotype occurred many times. The chain links TRBV7-2 to TRBJ2-3; 8 bases match TRBD2. CDR1 and CDR2 from the germline V gene are SGHTA and FQGNSA. V was pared by 6 bases and J by 4 bases, with 3 bases of the junction left unmatched. The CDR3 runs to 13 residues. CDR3 nucleotide sequence: TGTGCCAGCAGGGACGGGAGGGCAGATACGCAGTATTTT. Residues: CASRDGRADTQYF.

This clonotype occurred many times. The chain has TRBV30 and TRBJ1-4, with 10 bases that match TRBD1. The CDR3 has 14 residues. From germline, CDR1 is GTSNPN and CDR2 SVGIG (reference sequence). The J segment lost 5 bases and the V segment lost 4 bases, leaving 4 bases of the junction unmatched. CDR3 sequence (DNA): TGTGCCTGGACCCCGGGACAGGGGAATGAAAAACTGTTTTTT. Translating gives CAWTPGQGNEKLFF.

Only a few counts were recorded for this clonotype. The gene calls are TRBV3-1 and TRBJ2-7; tentative D call: TRBD2 (6 bases). The V gene lost 2 bases and the J gene lost 2 bases, with 13 bases spanning the gap. CDR3 size: 15 residues. Germline V lookup: CDR1 LGHDT, CDR2 YNNKEL (reference sequence). The CDR3 is CASSQRGANAYEQYF. The CDR3 DNA reads TGTGCCAGCAGCCAACGCGGGGCTAACGCCTACGAGCAGTACTTC.

This clonotype was seen more than once but under ten times. CDR3 region: CASSRGGDPGSYGYTF. Here the CDR3 DNA reads TGTGCCAGCAGCAGAGGGGGGGACCCCGGCAGCTATGGCTACACCTTC. The chain has TRBV13 and TRBJ1-2; D perhaps matches TRBD1 (6 bases). The CDR3 has 16 amino acids. Deletions cut 5 bases from V and 4 bases from J, with 20 bases between. Per germline, CDR1 PRHDT and CDR2 FYEKMQ (reference sequence).

The table lists this clonotype with a few counts. The CDR3 here is CASSYEGGSNQPQHF. The CDR3 bases are TGTGCCAGCAGTTACGAGGGGGGTAGCAATCAGCCCCAGCATTTT. The V gene is TRBV6-2 or TRBV6-3, the J gene TRBJ1-5; D perhaps matches TRBD1 (6 bases). The germline CDR1 and CDR2 sequences are MNHEY and SVGEGT. Trimming took 2 bases from V and 0 from J, leaving 8 bases between them. CDR3 length: 15 amino acids.

The chain links TRBV7-9 to TRBJ2-7; 7 nucleotides match TRBD1. This CDR3 is built from 14 residues. The germline V gene has CDR1 SEHNR and CDR2 FQNEAQ (reference sequence). With 5 bases clipped from V and 5 bases from J, the junction kept 9 bases outside the gene matches. The CDR3 DNA reads TGTGCCAGCAGCCTCACAGGCGACAGGGACGAGCAGTACTTC. This translates into CASSLTGDRDEQYF.

This clonotype occurred many times. CDR3 nucleotide sequence: TGTGCCACAGCCAAAGGGGGACAGGGAAAGGCCTACGAGCAGTACTTC. It specifies CATAKGGQGKAYEQYF. The rearrangement uses TRBV4-2 and TRBJ2-7; 9 bases agree with TRBD1. CDR1 and CDR2 (germline): LGHNA, YNFKEQ. V dropped 10 bases and J dropped 2; count of bases not matched to a gene: 15. The CDR3 is 16 amino acids.

This clonotype was detected only a few times. The rearrangement links TRBV20-1 to TRBJ1-2; 11 nucleotides agree with TRBD1. The CDR3 runs 13 residues. The V and J ends lost 4 bases and 8 bases, in that order; junction bases with no gene match: 6. Looked up from germline, CDR1 is DFQATT and CDR2 is SNEGSKA (reference sequence). The CDR3 DNA follows: TGCAGTGCTATGGACAGGGGGCGTCTGGGCTACACCTTC. As protein: CSAMDRGRLGYTF.

This clonotype has at least ten counts. The chain employs TRBV7-3 and TRBJ2-3; TRBD2 is a possible D gene (6 bases). The germline CDR1 and CDR2 sequences are SGHTA and FQGTGA. V lost 5 bases, J lost 0 bases, and 9 bases lay in between. The CDR3 extends over 14 amino acids. CDR3: CASSPGRSTDTQYF. As DNA, the CDR3 is TGTGCCAGCAGCCCAGGGAGGAGCACAGATACGCAGTATTTT.

This clonotype was detected only a few times. CDR3 sequence (DNA): TGCAGTGCTAGACCAATCGCAGGGGAGACCCAGTACTTC. Amino acids: CSARPIAGETQYF. The chain links TRBV20-1 to TRBJ2-5; a possible D gene is TRBD1 (5 bases). From germline, CDR1 is DFQATT and CDR2 SNEGSKA (reference sequence). This CDR3 contains 13 residues. V was pared by 2 bases and J by 5 bases, with 12 bases between.

The rearrangement links TRBV7-6 to TRBJ2-3, with 8 nucleotides matching TRBD2. V lost 6 bases and J lost 3; bases outside the gene matches: 14. Germline V lookup: CDR1 SGHVS, CDR2 FNYEAQ. The CDR3 spans 17 residues. CDR3 loop: CASSPKLERGWTDTQYF. The CDR3 DNA is TGTGCCAGCAGTCCTAAGCTAGAGCGGGGGTGGACAGATACGCAGTATTTT.

This clonotype was counted at least ten times. The chain is built from TRBV19 and TRBJ2-1; tentatively, D is TRBD2 (6 bases). Germline values: CDR1 LNHDA, CDR2 SQIVND (reference sequence). This CDR3 is built from 12 residues. V lost 6 bases and J lost 9, with 12 bases in between. The CDR3 bases are TGTGCCAGTAGCCAGACTAGACGTGAGCAGTTCTTC. Protein: CASSQTRREQFF.

Within the sample, this clonotype is medium-sized. The rearrangement uses TRBV10-3 and TRBJ2-7, with 7 bases identical to TRBD1. This CDR3 comprises 17 residues. The V segment lost 3 bases and the J segment 6 bases; nucleotides outside the gene matches: 17. Germline values: CDR1 ENHRY, CDR2 SYGVKD. CDR3 protein: CAISDLRFATGRSEQYF. DNA for the CDR3: TGTGCCATCAGTGACCTAAGGTTCGCGACAGGGAGAAGCGAGCAGTACTTC.